These T cell receptor beta chains were read from a single sample in a study of control samples from healthy donors and cancer patients. Only in-frame clones appear in the TCRdb table, and some are missing; sequencing was by immunoSEQ multiplex PCR. The sample includes 70,000 to 80,000 clones, roughly 89% seen only once; the top ten take 1.9%. The sequencing sample was made of PBMCs. These TCRs come from a woman aged 55-75 years with head and neck cancer. Each CDR3 is given with its conserved first and last residue. A D gene is named only where the DNA matches it firmly. For some rows the clone size is stated as once, few or many, or as a class when expanded; others skip it.

CDR3nt: TGTGCCAGCAGGAGAGGGGGGGATAACTATGGCTACACCTTC
CDR3aa: CASRRGGDNYGYTF
abundance: NA
j_gene: TRBJ1-2
v_gene: TRBV13
d_gene: NA

CDR3nt: TGTGCCAGCACTACAAGCGGGGGGCGGGATACGCAGTATTTT
CDR3aa: CASTTSGGRDTQYF
abundance: NA
j_gene: TRBJ2-3
v_gene: TRBV6-5
d_gene: TRBD2

CDR3nt: TGTGCCAGCAGCTTGGGTTTACGAAACACCATATATTTT
CDR3aa: CASSLGLRNTIYF
abundance: NA
j_gene: TRBJ1-3
v_gene: TRBV5-5
d_gene: NA

CDR3nt: TGTGCCAGCTCACCAGGGCGGGAGCGGGGTAATGAGCAGTTCTTC
CDR3aa: CASSPGRERGNEQFF
abundance: NA
j_gene: TRBJ2-1
v_gene: TRBV18
d_gene: TRBD2

CDR3nt: TGTGCCAGCAGCCCAGACCAGATAAGCACCTACGAGCAGTACTTC
CDR3aa: CASSPDQISTYEQYF
abundance: NA
j_gene: TRBJ2-7
v_gene: TRBV7-2
d_gene: NA

CDR3nt: TGTGCCAGCAGTTCCGGTGGGACAGACTATGGCTACACCTTC
CDR3aa: CASSSGGTDYGYTF
abundance: NA
j_gene: TRBJ1-2
v_gene: TRBV6-5
d_gene: TRBD1

CDR3nt: TGTGCCAGCAGTGACAACCGGGACTATGGCTACACCTTC
CDR3aa: CASSDNRDYGYTF
abundance: NA
j_gene: TRBJ1-2
v_gene: TRBV2
d_gene: NA

CDR3nt: TGTGCCAGCAGCCCCGGGAGCTGGTACGAGCAGTACTTC
CDR3aa: CASSPGSWYEQYF
abundance: NA
j_gene: TRBJ2-7
v_gene: TRBV7-9
d_gene: NA

CDR3nt: TGTGCCAGCAGCTTAGGGGGGGCGGCTGAGCAGTTCTTC
CDR3aa: CASSLGGAAEQFF
abundance: NA
j_gene: TRBJ2-1
v_gene: TRBV11-2
d_gene: NA

CDR3nt: TGTGCCAGTAGTATAAACGGTCTCGCATCGGCCAACGTCCTGACTTTC
CDR3aa: CASSINGLASANVLTF
abundance: NA
j_gene: TRBJ2-6
v_gene: TRBV19
d_gene: NA

CDR3nt: TGTGCCAGCAGTTTCGTCTCGGGGGCCTACGAGCAGTACTTC
CDR3aa: CASSFVSGAYEQYF
abundance: medium-sized
j_gene: TRBJ2-7
v_gene: TRBV27
d_gene: NA

CDR3nt: TGTGCCAGCAGCCCCAGGGTAAGGGGTGGTGGCTACACCTTC
CDR3aa: CASSPRVRGGGYTF
abundance: NA
j_gene: TRBJ1-2
v_gene: TRBV7-2
d_gene: NA

CDR3nt: TGTGCCAGCAGCCAAGACTTGGTCGGCTACACCTTC
CDR3aa: CASSQDLVGYTF
abundance: NA
j_gene: TRBJ1-2
v_gene: TRBV14
d_gene: NA

CDR3nt: TGCGCCAGCAGCGTGGAGGTCCGAGCTAGTGGCTACACCTTC
CDR3aa: CASSVEVRASGYTF
abundance: NA
j_gene: TRBJ1-2
v_gene: TRBV5-1
d_gene: NA

CDR3nt: TGCGCCAGCAGCTTGGACACTGAAGCTTTCTTT
CDR3aa: CASSLDTEAFF
abundance: NA
j_gene: TRBJ1-1
v_gene: TRBV5-1
d_gene: NA

CDR3nt: TGTGCCAGCATCCCCCCGGGACAAAACCCGACCACGATTTACAATGAGCAGTTCTTC
CDR3aa: CASIPPGQNPTTIYNEQFF
abundance: NA
j_gene: TRBJ2-1
v_gene: TRBV6-2/TRBV6-3
d_gene: NA

CDR3nt: TGCGCCAGCAGCGTAGCGGGGGCCTACGAGCAGTACTTC
CDR3aa: CASSVAGAYEQYF
abundance: NA
j_gene: TRBJ2-7
v_gene: TRBV5-1
d_gene: TRBD2

CDR3nt: TGTGCCAGCAGTCCACGGACACAAACCGGTTCTAATGAAAAACTGTTTTTT
CDR3aa: CASSPRTQTGSNEKLFF
abundance: NA
j_gene: TRBJ1-4
v_gene: TRBV27
d_gene: NA

CDR3nt: TGTGCCAGCAGCTACGGGACCACCTACTCCTACAATGAGCAGTTCTTC
CDR3aa: CASSYGTTYSYNEQFF
abundance: NA
j_gene: TRBJ2-1
v_gene: TRBV7-9
d_gene: NA

CDR3nt: TGTGCCAGCTCCCGGACAGGGGAGGCGTCTGAAGCTTTCTTT
CDR3aa: CASSRTGEASEAFF
abundance: NA
j_gene: TRBJ1-1
v_gene: TRBV18
d_gene: TRBD1

CDR3nt: TGTGCCAGCAGCGGCCCTTACCCTTCCTCCTACGAGCAGTACTTC
CDR3aa: CASSGPYPSSYEQYF
abundance: NA
j_gene: TRBJ2-7
v_gene: TRBV6-5
d_gene: NA

CDR3nt: TGCAGCGCTACCGTCACCTACGAGCAGTACTTC
CDR3aa: CSATVTYEQYF
abundance: NA
j_gene: TRBJ2-7
v_gene: TRBV29-1
d_gene: NA

CDR3nt: TGTGCCAGCAGTGAAGTACAGGGGGTCGGCAAAAACATTCAGTACTTC
CDR3aa: CASSEVQGVGKNIQYF
abundance: NA
j_gene: TRBJ2-4
v_gene: TRBV6-1
d_gene: TRBD1

CDR3nt: TGTGCCAGTAGTATGGGACTAGCGGTGTCCTACGAGCAGTACTTC
CDR3aa: CASSMGLAVSYEQYF
abundance: once
j_gene: TRBJ2-7
v_gene: TRBV19
d_gene: TRBD2

CDR3nt: TGTGCCAGCAGTGACAACGGGACTAGCGGGCCCCGAGGTCATGAGCAGTTCTTC
CDR3aa: CASSDNGTSGPRGHEQFF
abundance: NA
j_gene: TRBJ2-1
v_gene: TRBV25-1
d_gene: TRBD2

CDR3nt: TGTGCCAGCAGCTACGGGACAGGGTCTGGAAACACCATATATTTT
CDR3aa: CASSYGTGSGNTIYF
abundance: NA
j_gene: TRBJ1-3
v_gene: TRBV11-2
d_gene: TRBD1

CDR3nt: TGTGCCAGCAGCCCGACTAGCGGGAGGTCGAGGGGCAGAGATACGCAGTATTTT
CDR3aa: CASSPTSGRSRGRDTQYF
abundance: NA
j_gene: TRBJ2-3
v_gene: TRBV6-4
d_gene: TRBD2

CDR3nt: TGTGCCAGCTCGCCAGGCAGGGCCAATCAGCCCCAGCATTTT
CDR3aa: CASSPGRANQPQHF
abundance: NA
j_gene: TRBJ1-5
v_gene: TRBV6-5
d_gene: NA

CDR3nt: TGCAGCGTTGCCGTCCCCTCCCGAGGCTACACCTTC
CDR3aa: CSVAVPSRGYTF
abundance: NA
j_gene: TRBJ1-2
v_gene: TRBV29-1
d_gene: NA

CDR3nt: TGCAGTGCTAGTAAAGGAAACCTCGCGAACACCGGGGAGCTGTTTTTT
CDR3aa: CSASKGNLANTGELFF
abundance: NA
j_gene: TRBJ2-2
v_gene: TRBV20-1
d_gene: NA

CDR3nt: TGTGCCAGCAGCTTACGCCCCTCGCGGAGCGCGAACACCGGGGAGCTGTTTTTT
CDR3aa: CASSLRPSRSANTGELFF
abundance: NA
j_gene: TRBJ2-2
v_gene: TRBV7-2
d_gene: NA

CDR3nt: TGTGCCAGCAGTTCCGGGACAGGGCTTTCCTACGAGCAGTACTTC
CDR3aa: CASSSGTGLSYEQYF
abundance: NA
j_gene: TRBJ2-7
v_gene: TRBV28
d_gene: TRBD1

CDR3nt: TGTACCAGCAGCTTAGCGCTGGCGGGAGGCACCTACAATGAGCAGTTCTTC
CDR3aa: CTSSLALAGGTYNEQFF
abundance: NA
j_gene: TRBJ2-1
v_gene: TRBV7-2
d_gene: TRBD2

CDR3nt: TGTGCCAGCAGCTTAGGCCCACCTAACTATGGCTACACCTTC
CDR3aa: CASSLGPPNYGYTF
abundance: NA
j_gene: TRBJ1-2
v_gene: TRBV7-2
d_gene: NA

CDR3nt: TGTGCCAGCAGCTTAGAGCTGGCAGGGACCACCTCTGGGGCCAACGTCCTGACTTTC
CDR3aa: CASSLELAGTTSGANVLTF
abundance: NA
j_gene: TRBJ2-6
v_gene: TRBV7-2
d_gene: NA

CDR3nt: TGTGCCAGCAGCTTCGACAGGGTCGGGAACGAGCAGTACTTC
CDR3aa: CASSFDRVGNEQYF
abundance: NA
j_gene: TRBJ2-7
v_gene: TRBV11-2
d_gene: TRBD1

CDR3nt: TGCGCCAGCAGCCAAGAACCAGGGGGAGACACCGGGGAGCTGTTTTTT
CDR3aa: CASSQEPGGDTGELFF
abundance: NA
j_gene: TRBJ2-2
v_gene: TRBV4-3
d_gene: TRBD1